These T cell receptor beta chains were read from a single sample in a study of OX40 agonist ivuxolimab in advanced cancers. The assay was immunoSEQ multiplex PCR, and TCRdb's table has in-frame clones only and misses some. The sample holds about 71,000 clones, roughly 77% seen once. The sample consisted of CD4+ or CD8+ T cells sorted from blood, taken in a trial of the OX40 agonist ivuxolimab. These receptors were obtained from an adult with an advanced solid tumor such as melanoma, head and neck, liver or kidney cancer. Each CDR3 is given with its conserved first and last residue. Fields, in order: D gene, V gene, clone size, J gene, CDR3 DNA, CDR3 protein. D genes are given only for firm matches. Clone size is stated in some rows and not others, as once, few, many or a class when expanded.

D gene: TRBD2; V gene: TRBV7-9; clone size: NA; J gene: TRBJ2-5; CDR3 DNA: TGTGCCAGCACCGAGCGGGGAGGTACGGAGACCCAGTACTTC; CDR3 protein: CASTERGGTETQYF
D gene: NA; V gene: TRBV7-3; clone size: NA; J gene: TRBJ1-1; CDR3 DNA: TGTGCCAGCAGCTCCCCGGGTAGCACTGAAGCTTTCTTT; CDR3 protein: CASSSPGSTEAFF
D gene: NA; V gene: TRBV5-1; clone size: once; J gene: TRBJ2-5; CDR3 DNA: TGCGCCAGCACTCTAGGAGGGGGGGAGACCCAGTACTTC; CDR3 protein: CASTLGGGETQYF
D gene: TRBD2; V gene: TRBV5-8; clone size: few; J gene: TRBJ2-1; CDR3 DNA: TGTGCCAGCAGCTTGGTTAGCGGGAGTAATTATGAGCAGTTCTTC; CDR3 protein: CASSLVSGSNYEQFF
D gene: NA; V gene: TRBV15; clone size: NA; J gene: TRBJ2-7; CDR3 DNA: TGTGCCACCAGCAGAGTGGGGGGCCTATACGAGCAGTACTTC; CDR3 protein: CATSRVGGLYEQYF
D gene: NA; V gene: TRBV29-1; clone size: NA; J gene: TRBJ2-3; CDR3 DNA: TGCAGCGTTGATAGGGGGAGCACAGATACGCAGTATTTT; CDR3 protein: CSVDRGSTDTQYF
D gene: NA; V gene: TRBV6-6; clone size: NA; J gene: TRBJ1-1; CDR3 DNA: TGTGCCAGCAGTAAGGCCCCCCAAGGGGTTGGCACTGAAGCTTTCTTT; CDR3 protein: CASSKAPQGVGTEAFF
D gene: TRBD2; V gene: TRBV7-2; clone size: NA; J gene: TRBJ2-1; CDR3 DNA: TGTGCCAGCAGCCGGAGCGGGGCTTACAATGAGCAGTTCTTC; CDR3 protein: CASSRSGAYNEQFF
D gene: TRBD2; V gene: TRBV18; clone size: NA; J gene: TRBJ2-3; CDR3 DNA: TGTGCCAGCTCAGAATTACTAGCGGGAGTAACAGATACGCAGTATTTT; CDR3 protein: CASSELLAGVTDTQYF
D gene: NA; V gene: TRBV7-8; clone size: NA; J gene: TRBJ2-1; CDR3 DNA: TGTGCCAGCAGCTGGACCGACAGGCGCGATGAGCAGTTCTTC; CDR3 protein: CASSWTDRRDEQFF
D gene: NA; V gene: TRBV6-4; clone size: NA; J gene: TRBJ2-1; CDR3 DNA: TGTGCCAGCAGTGACTCGAATGGACGGAATTACAATGAGCAGTTCTTC; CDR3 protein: CASSDSNGRNYNEQFF
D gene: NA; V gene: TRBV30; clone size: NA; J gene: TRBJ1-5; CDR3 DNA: TGTGCCTGGAGTGTGGGGTTAGGTCAGCCCCAGCATTTT; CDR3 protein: CAWSVGLGQPQHF
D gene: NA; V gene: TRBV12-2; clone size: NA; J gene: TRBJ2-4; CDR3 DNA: TGTGCAAGTCGCCATCGGGACAGAGGTGACATTCAGTACTTC; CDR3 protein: CASRHRDRGDIQYF
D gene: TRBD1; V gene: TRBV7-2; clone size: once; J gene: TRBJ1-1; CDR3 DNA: TGTGCCAGCAGCCCACAGGGGGGCACTGAAGCTTTCTTT; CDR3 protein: CASSPQGGTEAFF
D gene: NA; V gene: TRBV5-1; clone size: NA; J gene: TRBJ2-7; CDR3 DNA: TGCGCCAGCAGCATGACAGTCACCAGAGGCTACGAGCAGTACTTC; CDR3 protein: CASSMTVTRGYEQYF
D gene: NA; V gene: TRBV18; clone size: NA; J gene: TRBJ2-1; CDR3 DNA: TGTGCCAGCTCACCCTCGGGACTTACCGGTGAGCAGTTCTTC; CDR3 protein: CASSPSGLTGEQFF
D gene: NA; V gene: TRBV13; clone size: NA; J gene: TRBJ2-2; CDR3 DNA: TGTGCCAGCAGCTTAGGGCCCTCCTTGGGGGAATGGAACACCGGGGAGCTGTTTTTT; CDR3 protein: CASSLGPSLGEWNTGELFF
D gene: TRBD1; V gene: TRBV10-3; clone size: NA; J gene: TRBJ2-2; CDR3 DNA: TGTGCCATCAACGGACAGGATAACGGGGAGCTGTTTTTT; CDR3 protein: CAINGQDNGELFF
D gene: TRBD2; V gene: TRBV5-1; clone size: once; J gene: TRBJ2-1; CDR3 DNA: TGCGCCAGCCATCTCCAGGGAGCGGGGGTGTTCGATGAGCAGTTCTTC; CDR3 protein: CASHLQGAGVFDEQFF
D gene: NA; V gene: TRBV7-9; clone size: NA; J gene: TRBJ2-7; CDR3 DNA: TGTGCCAGCAGCTTCGGGTGGGAGGACGAGCAGTACTTC; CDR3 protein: CASSFGWEDEQYF
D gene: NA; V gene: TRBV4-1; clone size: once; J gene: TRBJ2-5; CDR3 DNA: TGTGCCAGCAGCCAAGTCATGAGCGAGACCCAGTACTTC; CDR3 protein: CASSQVMSETQYF
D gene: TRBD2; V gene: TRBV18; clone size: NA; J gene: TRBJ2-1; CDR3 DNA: TGTGCCAGCTCACTAGCGACTAGCAGCTACAATGAGCAGTTCTTC; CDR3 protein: CASSLATSSYNEQFF
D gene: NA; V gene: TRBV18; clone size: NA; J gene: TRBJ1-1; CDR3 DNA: TGTGCCAGCTCACCACCGGAGGGAGGGAACACTGAAGCTTTCTTT; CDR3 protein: CASSPPEGGNTEAFF
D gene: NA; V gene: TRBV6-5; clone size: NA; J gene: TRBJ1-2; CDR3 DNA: TGTGCCAGCAGTTACACGGTTGAGCCACCCTATGGCTACACCTTC; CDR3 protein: CASSYTVEPPYGYTF
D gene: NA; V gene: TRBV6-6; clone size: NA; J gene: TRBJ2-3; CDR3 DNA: TGTGCCAGCAGTTACCAGGGAATAGATACGCAGTATTTT; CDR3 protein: CASSYQGIDTQYF
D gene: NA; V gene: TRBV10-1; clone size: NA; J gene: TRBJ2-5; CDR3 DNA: TGCGCCAGCAGTGACCAGGGAGTCGCGACCCAGTACTTC; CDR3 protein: CASSDQGVATQYF
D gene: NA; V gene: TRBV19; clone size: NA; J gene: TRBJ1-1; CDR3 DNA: TGTGCCAGTAATCAGGGAATTGGCCCTGAAGCTTTCTTT; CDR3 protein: CASNQGIGPEAFF
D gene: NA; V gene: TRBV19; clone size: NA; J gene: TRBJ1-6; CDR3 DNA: TGTGCCAGTAGTATTGGTCCGGGAGGGTCACCCCTCCACTTT; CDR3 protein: CASSIGPGGSPLHF
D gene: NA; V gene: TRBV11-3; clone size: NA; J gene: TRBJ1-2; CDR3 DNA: TGTGCCAGCAGCTTAGCTGGGGGCAGAGACTATGGCTACACCTTC; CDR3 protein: CASSLAGGRDYGYTF
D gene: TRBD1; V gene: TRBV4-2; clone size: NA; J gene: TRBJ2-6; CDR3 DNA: TGTGCCAGCAGCGTGACCGGGACAGACTATGGGGCCAACGTCCTGACTTTC; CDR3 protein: CASSVTGTDYGANVLTF
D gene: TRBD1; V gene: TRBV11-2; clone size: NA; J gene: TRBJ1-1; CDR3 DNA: TGTGCCAGCAGCTTTGGACAGGGCAACACTGAAGCTTTCTTT; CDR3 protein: CASSFGQGNTEAFF
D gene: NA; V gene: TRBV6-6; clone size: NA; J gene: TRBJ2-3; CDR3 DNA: TGTGCCAGCAGTTCTACCCAGTATAGCACAGATACGCAGTATTTT; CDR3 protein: CASSSTQYSTDTQYF